One sample yielded the 13 T cell receptor beta chains listed below, sequenced in a study of blood T cell repertoires in COVID-19. Libraries were prepared by immunoSEQ multiplex PCR; TCRdb keeps only in-frame clonotypes and omits some of them. Counted here are about 390,000 clones, more than 75% occurring once; the ten biggest clones make up roughly 2%. Sequenced material: peripheral blood. These receptors were taken from a woman in her sixties with COVID-19, enrolled during active disease.

This chain uses TRBV7-9 with TRBJ2-7, with TRBD1 matching over 10 bases. CDR1 and CDR2 from the germline V gene are SEHNR and FQNEAQ (reference sequence). This CDR3 spans 14 amino acids. Unmatched junction bases numbered 7, after V lost 7 bases and J lost 4 bases. CDR3: CASNPGQGRYEQYF. The CDR3 nucleotides are TGTGCCAGCAACCCGGGACAGGGGAGATACGAGCAGTACTTC.

The chain is built from TRBV29-1 and TRBJ1-1; D gene ambiguous. V was trimmed by 7 bases and J by 1 base, leaving 10 bases between them. The CDR3 spans 12 residues. Germline V gives CDR1 SQVTM, CDR2 ANQGSEA. CDR3 sequence: CSAWATNTEAFF. Written as DNA, the CDR3 is TGCAGCGCTTGGGCGACGAACACTGAAGCTTTCTTT.

The J gene is TRBJ1-2, the V gene TRBV11-1, with 8 positions matching TRBD1. The CDR3 length is 14 residues. With 6 bases clipped from V and 4 bases from J, the junction kept 7 bases outside the gene matches. The germline V gene encodes CDR1 SGHAT and CDR2 FQDESV (reference sequence). The CDR3 nucleotides read TGTGCCAGCAGTCTCGGACAGGGCGCCTATGGCTACACCTTC. Its protein product is CASSLGQGAYGYTF.

J is TRBJ1-2 and V is TRBV2; D not resolved. Germline V lookup: CDR1 SNHLY, CDR2 FYNNEI. The CDR3 extends over 12 amino acids. Trimming cost V 6 bases and J 6 bases, with 11 bases left between them. The DNA of the CDR3 is TGTGCCAGCAGCCTATTGGGCCATGGCTACACCTTC. The encoded protein is CASSLLGHGYTF.

The genes are TRBV19 and TRBJ1-2; 8 bases map to TRBD1. J lost 4 bases, V lost 10 bases, and 11 bases had no gene match. The CDR3 runs 14 residues. Germline CDR1 reads LNHDA; CDR2 reads SQIVND (reference sequence). CDR3 sequence (DNA): TGTGCCACCCACCCCTACGACAGGGGCTATGGCTACACCTTC. It specifies CATHPYDRGYGYTF.

The V and J genes are TRBV10-2 and TRBJ2-7, with no clear D. Per germline, CDR1 WSHSY and CDR2 SAAADI. The CDR3 length is 11 residues. Trimming left V 6 bases short and J 0 bases short, with 3 bases between. The chain's CDR3 is CASRASYEQYF. CDR3 nucleotides: TGCGCCAGCAGAGCCTCCTACGAGCAGTACTTC.

Only one count was recorded for this clone. CDR3 bases: TGCGCCAGCAGCGGTGCACCCCCGCTGACAGGGGAGCTGTTTTTT. Translating it yields CASSGAPPLTGELFF. V gene TRBV5-1 combines with J gene TRBJ2-2; D remains ambiguous. V was trimmed by 4 bases and J by 8 bases, leaving 18 bases between them. CDR3 size: 15 residues. The germline V gene encodes CDR1 SGHRS and CDR2 YFSETQ.

In regard to this clone: Distinct nucleotide sequences in the sample also encode this CDR3. J is TRBJ1-2 and V is TRBV2; the match to TRBD1 covers 8 bases. Unmatched junction bases numbered 3, after V lost 8 bases and J lost 4 bases. This CDR3 spans 12 amino acids. Germline values: CDR1 SNHLY, CDR2 FYNNEI. The CDR3 nucleotides are TGTGCCAGCCGAGACAGGGGCTATGGCTACACCTTC. Its translation: CASRDRGYGYTF.

This clone was recorded once. The gene calls are TRBV5-1 and TRBJ2-6; 7 bases agree with TRBD1. The trim removed 4 bases at V and 0 bases at J, leaving 4 bases unmatched. Germline values: CDR1 SGHRS, CDR2 YFSETQ. This CDR3 comprises 16 residues. CDR3 loop: CASSEGQISGANVLTF. The CDR3 region has the DNA TGCGCCAGCAGCGAGGGACAGATCTCTGGGGCCAACGTCCTGACTTTC. The full variable domain, in which reference TRBV5-1 and TRBJ2-6 provide the parts outside the CDR3, is KAGVTQTPRYLIKTRGQQVTLSCSPISGHRSVSWYQQTPGQGLQFLFEYFSETQRNKGNFPGRFSGRQFSNSRSEMNVSTLELGDSALYLCASSEGQISGANVLTFGAGSRLTVL.

V gene TRBV2 combines with J gene TRBJ1-2; weak D call: TRBD1 (6 bases). Germline CDR1 SNHLY, CDR2 FYNNEI. The CDR3 has 11 residues. V was trimmed by 11 bases and J by 4 bases, leaving 11 bases between them. In nucleotides, the CDR3 is TGTGCCTACAGGGATTCCTATGGCTACACCTTC. Translating it yields CAYRDSYGYTF.

This rearrangement joins TRBV19 to TRBJ1-2; 7 positions match TRBD1. CDR1 LNHDA and CDR2 SQIVND come from the germline V gene (reference sequence). This CDR3 region has 14 residues. J lost 9 bases, V lost 7 bases, and 14 bases had no gene match. The CDR3 sequence: CASTPVRETGRYTF. CDR3 nucleotide sequence: TGTGCCAGTACCCCAGTCCGGGAGACAGGGCGCTACACCTTC.

Comments on this clone: Other DNA sequences in the sample encode the same CDR3. CDR3 nucleotide sequence: TGTGCCAGCTCACCGACAGCAAATCAGCCCCAGCATTTT. Amino acid sequence: CASSPTANQPQHF. The chain links TRBV18 to TRBJ1-5, with TRBD1 as a possible D gene (5 bases). Germline CDR1 is KGHSH and CDR2 is LQKENI. This CDR3 has 13 residues. The V and J ends lost 3 bases and 4 bases respectively, with 7 bases between them. The variable domain in full, completed from reference TRBV18 and TRBJ1-5, reads NAGVMQNPRHLVRRRGQEARLRCSPMKGHSHVYWYRQLPEEGLKFMVYLQKENIIDESGMPKERFSAEFPKEGPSILRIQQVVRGDSAAYFCASSPTANQPQHFGDGTRLSIL.

Of note for this clone: Other DNA sequences in the same sample also yield this CDR3. The V call is TRBV2, the J call TRBJ1-5; perhaps TRBD1 as D (6 bases). This CDR3 spans 15 amino acids. Germline CDR1 is SNHLY and CDR2 is FYNNEI. The V gene lost 2 bases and the J gene lost 1 base, with 9 bases spanning the gap. The CDR3 DNA sequence: TGTGCCAGCAGTGAACAGGGGCTAAGCAATCAGCCCCAGCATTTT. Translation gives CASSEQGLSNQPQHF.